These 16 T cell receptor beta chains originate from one sample sequenced in a study of cytomegalovirus exposure and HLA in healthy donors. Researchers ran the PCR with 60 Vbeta and 13 Jbeta primers. Generated by immunoSEQ multiplex PCR, the TCRdb table keeps only in-frame clones and is missing some. The table lists some 160,000 clones, around three quarters of them singletons. The material sequenced was PBMCs. The source is a man between 35 and 55 years old in good health and CMV-seronegative.

The chain joins TRBV21-1 to TRBJ1-2; the table's D call of TRBD1 was not tested on the DNA. TRBV21-1 is an annotated pseudogene. This CDR3 is 17 amino acids long. Written as DNA, the CDR3 is TGTGCCAGCAGCATACCGGGACAGGGGGCCTCCCCGGGAGGCTACACCTTC. The encoded protein is CASSIPGQGASPGGYTF.

The chain is built from TRBV18 and TRBJ2-2; TRBD1 is a possible D gene (6 bases). This CDR3 has 16 amino acids. Per germline, CDR1 KGHSH and CDR2 LQKENI. V gave up 3 bases and J gave up 4 bases, with 15 bases separating them. CDR3 bases: TGTGCCAGCTCACCCGGAAGGACAGCTTCCACCGGGGAGCTGTTTTTT. It specifies CASSPGRTASTGELFF.

V is TRBV19 and J is TRBJ1-1; possibly TRBD1 for D (5 bases). Germline CDR1 and CDR2: LNHDA and SQIVND (reference sequence). The V end lost 4 bases, the J end lost 1 base, and 13 bases lay between the germline ends. The CDR3 is made up of 15 amino acids. CDR3 sequence (DNA): TGTGCCAGTAGTACGACAGTCTCCAGGAACACTGAAGCTTTCTTT. Amino acid sequence: CASSTTVSRNTEAFF.

This sequence joins TRBV7-9 and TRBJ2-1; TRBD2 aligns across 13 bases. CDR1 is SEHNR and CDR2 is FQNEAQ in the germline V gene (reference sequence). V lost 6 bases and J lost 8; bases outside the gene matches: 10. The length of the CDR3 is 16 residues. In nucleotides, the CDR3 is TGTGCCAGCAGTTGGTTGACTAGCGGGGGGATCGATGAGCAGTTCTTC. As protein: CASSWLTSGGIDEQFF.

The J gene is TRBJ2-7, the V gene TRBV5-4; maybe TRBD2 (6 bases). Germline V CDR1 and CDR2: SGHNT, YYREEE (reference sequence). The CDR3 loop spans 17 amino acids. The germline V and J ends were trimmed by 4 bases and 2 bases, with 22 bases remaining between them. The CDR3 nucleotides are TGTGCCAGCAGCCCTTGGGGAGGTAGCGTTGAAACCTACGAGCAGTACTTC. Protein sequence: CASSPWGGSVETYEQYF.

For the CDR3, the DNA is TGTGCCAGCAGCATCCGGACAGGGAGCTCCTACGAGCAGTACTTC. Translating it yields CASSIRTGSSYEQYF. V gene TRBV11-2 combines with J gene TRBJ2-7; 8 bases agree with TRBD1. The V gene end was trimmed by 5 bases and the J gene end by 0 bases; junction bases not matched to a gene: 6. The CDR3 runs to 15 residues. The germline CDR1 and CDR2 sequences are SGHAT and FQNNGV. Full variable domain (rest looked up from reference TRBV11-2 and TRBJ2-7): EAGVAQSPRYKIIEKRQSVAFWCNPISGHATLYWYQQILGQGPKLLIQFQNNGVVDDSQLPKDRFSAERLKGVDSTLKIQPAKLEDSAVYLCASSIRTGSSYEQYFGPGTRLTVT.

The chain joins TRBV2 to TRBJ2-7; no clear D gene. CDR3 length: 14 amino acids. Trimming removed 2 bases at V and 5 bases at J, with 13 bases between. Per the germline V gene, CDR1 is SNHLY and CDR2 is FYNNEI. DNA of the CDR3: TGTGCCAGCAGTGAACTGGCTAGTATCAACGAGCAGTACTTC. It yields the protein CASSELASINEQYF. Based on the CDR3 plus reference TRBV2 and TRBJ2-7, the full variable domain is EPEVTQTPSHQVTQMGQEVILRCVPISNHLYFYWYRQILGQKVEFLVSFYNNEISEKSEIFDDQFSVERPDGSNFTLKIRSTKLEDSAMYFCASSELASINEQYFGPGTRLTVT.

The V call is TRBV11-3, the J call TRBJ1-2; D may be TRBD1 (6 bases). The germline V and J ends were trimmed by 0 bases and 6 bases, with 11 bases remaining between them. Germline V gene data show CDR1 as SGHNT and CDR2 as YENEEA. The CDR3 is made up of 14 amino acids. The CDR3: CASSLETGLNGYTF. In DNA form, the CDR3 reads TGTGCCAGCAGCTTAGAAACAGGGCTGAATGGCTACACCTTC.

This clone was seen more than once but under ten times. The CDR3 here is CSVVSAPRDEQYF. CDR3 DNA: TGCAGCGTTGTCTCCGCCCCGAGGGACGAGCAGTACTTC. V gene TRBV29-1 combines with J gene TRBJ2-7, with a tentative D call TRBD2 (5 bases). Germline values: CDR1 SQVTM, CDR2 ANQGSEA. This CDR3 is built from 13 residues. The germline V and J ends were trimmed by 4 bases and 5 bases, with 15 bases remaining between them.

This clone has only one observation. The chain joins TRBV7-3 to TRBJ2-3, with TRBD2 as a possible D gene (6 bases). CDR3 length equals 15 residues. Germline V gene data show CDR1 as SGHTA and CDR2 as FQGTGA. V lost 1 base and J 6 bases, leaving 14 bases between the germline ends. CDR3 sequence (DNA): TGTGCCAGCAGCTTAAGGGGGGACCTAGCGGATACGCAGTATTTT. Translated, it gives CASSLRGDLADTQYF.

The J gene is TRBJ2-2, the V gene TRBV5-1; D unresolved. Looked up from germline, CDR1 is SGHRS and CDR2 is YFSETQ. The CDR3 is 13 residues long. Between the trimmed V and J ends, which lost 0 bases and 4 bases, there was a span of 4 bases. In DNA form, the CDR3 reads TGCGCCAGCAGCTTGGCGGGCACCGGGGAGCTGTTTTTT. Protein: CASSLAGTGELFF.

This clone was counted a few times. The gene calls are TRBV10-3 and TRBJ2-5; D gene uncertain. There are 14 residues in the CDR3. The V and J ends lost 0 bases and 7 bases respectively, with 12 bases between them. Germline assignment: CDR1 ENHRY and CDR2 SYGVKD. The CDR3 loop is CAISESIEEGTQYF. CDR3 DNA sequence: TGTGCCATCAGTGAGTCGATAGAGGAAGGGACCCAGTACTTC.

The rearrangement links TRBV29-1 to TRBJ1-1, with 9 positions matching TRBD1. J gave up 5 bases and V 4 bases, and 5 bases lay outside the gene matches. The CDR3 is 13 residues long. Germline V gene data show CDR1 as SQVTM and CDR2 as ANQGSEA. As DNA, the CDR3 is TGCAGCGTTGGGGGACAGGGAGGAACTGAAGCTTTCTTT. Translated: CSVGGQGGTEAFF.

V and J are TRBV5-6 and TRBJ2-7; D gene ambiguous. The CDR3 has 18 amino acids. Per the germline V gene, CDR1 is SGHDT and CDR2 is YYEEEE. Between the trimmed V and J ends, which lost 0 bases and 0 bases, there was a span of 19 bases. The CDR3 sequence: CASSLAAGRFSTSYEQYF. CDR3 bases: TGTGCCAGCAGCTTGGCCGCTGGGCGCTTCTCAACCTCCTACGAGCAGTACTTC.

The rearrangement links TRBV19 to TRBJ2-7; TRBD2 agrees at 8 bases. The germline gives CDR1 LNHDA, CDR2 SQIVND (reference sequence). V lost 5 bases to trimming and J lost 4 bases; unmatched junction nucleotides: 10. The CDR3 contains 15 residues. This CDR3 reads CASSHMSGGLYEQYF. For the CDR3, the DNA is TGTGCCAGTAGTCACATGAGCGGGGGATTATACGAGCAGTACTTC.

V and J are TRBV7-7 and TRBJ2-2; 9 positions match TRBD2. Germline CDR1 is SSHAT and CDR2 is FNYEAQ (reference sequence). Trimming removed 5 bases from V and 5 bases from J; junction bases left unmatched: 12. This CDR3 comprises 17 residues. CDR3 in DNA: TGTGCCAGCAGCCCCAGTTTGCTAGCGGGAACGACCGGGGAGCTGTTTTTT. Amino acids: CASSPSLLAGTTGELFF.